The T cell receptor (beta chain) described here comes from a study of beta chain features in type 1 diabetes. V lost 6 bases and J lost 0, with 11 bases in between. Germline V lookup: CDR1 MDHEN, CDR2 SYDVKM. This CDR3 has 14 amino acids. Every isolated RNA sample was fully reverse transcribed, so sequencing captured expressed TCRB transcripts. The method was immunoSEQ multiplex PCR; TCRdb's version includes in-frame clones alone and lacks a portion of them. The table shows 900,000 or so clones, with 17% occurring only once. This sequence was found in a woman aged 18-30 years in good health. Material for sequencing was naive CD4+ T cells from blood. The chain employs TRBV28 and TRBJ1-2, with D maybe TRBD1 (6 bases). The CDR3 here is CASRHRDSNYGYTF. CDR3 bases: TGTGCCAGCAGGCACAGGGACTCTAACTATGGCTACACCTTC.